The 13 T cell receptor beta chains below all came from one sample that was sequenced in a study of cytomegalovirus exposure and HLA in healthy donors. Vbeta (60) and Jbeta (13) primers were used in the PCR. The protocol was immunoSEQ multiplex PCR, while the TCRdb copy is restricted to in-frame clones and leaves out a portion. Counted here are more than 150,000 clones, roughly 72% occurring once; the ten biggest clones make up 1.5% to 1.7%. The material sequenced was PBMCs. These receptors came from a man aged 40-49 years in good health and CMV-seronegative.

J is TRBJ2-7 and V is TRBV27; TRBD1 aligns across 8 bases. CDR1 MNHEY and CDR2 SMNVEV come from the germline V gene (reference sequence). V gave up 8 bases and J gave up 6 bases; unmatched junction bases: 12. CDR3 length: 14 residues. The CDR3 nucleotides are TGTGCCAGCGGCCGGACAGGGAAGGCTCTCGAGCAGTACTTC. Amino acids: CASGRTGKALEQYF.

In the case of this clone: Mismatch with germline at one junction end may stem from a read error. The chain employs TRBV5-1 and TRBJ2-5; D might be TRBD2 (6 bases). The CDR3 consists of 15 residues. Per germline, CDR1 SGHRS and CDR2 YFSETQ. The DNA for the CDR3 is TGCGCCAGCAGCTCCGGCCCAGGTCCGGGGGAGACCCGGTACTTC. This encodes CASSSGPGPGETRYF.

This chain joins TRBV30 and TRBJ1-2, with 9 bases fitting TRBD1. Germline-derived CDR1 and CDR2 are GTSNPN and SVGIG (reference sequence). The CDR3 contains 14 residues. Unmatched junction bases numbered 4, after V lost 1 base and J lost 4 bases. The CDR3 is CAWSAGTGIYGYTF. The CDR3 DNA follows: TGTGCCTGGAGTGCCGGGACAGGGATCTATGGCTACACCTTC.

The J gene is TRBJ2-3, the V gene TRBV7-3, with TRBD2 matching 9 bases. Germline CDR1 and CDR2: SGHTA and FQGTGA. The CDR3 has 16 amino acids. Trimming cost V 6 bases and J 0 bases; bases outside gene matches: 7. The CDR3 nucleotides are TGTGCCAGCAGTGTAAAGGGACTAGCTAGCACAGATACGCAGTATTTT. It yields the protein CASSVKGLASTDTQYF.

This clone has more than one count but fewer than ten. The CDR3 region is CASSKWGGPSYEQYV. In DNA, the CDR3 is TGTGCCAGCAGCAAATGGGGGGGTCCCTCCTACGAGCAGTACGTC. The chain links TRBV21-1 to TRBJ2-7; TRBD2 is the table's D call and was not checked against the DNA. TRBV21-1 is classified as a pseudogene. The CDR3 extends over 15 amino acids.

The chain combines TRBV27 with TRBJ2-2, with D unresolved. The CDR3 has 14 residues. Trimming pared 6 bases from V and 1 base from J, leaving 9 bases between. Germline CDR1 MNHEY, CDR2 SMNVEV (reference sequence). CDR3 sequence: CASRLGGNTGELFF. CDR3 sequence (DNA): TGTGCCAGCAGATTAGGCGGGAACACCGGGGAGCTGTTTTTT.

This clone was observed a few times. This chain uses TRBV7-6 with TRBJ2-1; the D gene is possibly TRBD2 (5 bases). Trimming removed 5 bases at V and 0 bases at J, with 14 bases between. Germline CDR1 and CDR2: SGHVS and FNYEAQ. The CDR3 runs 16 residues. The CDR3 nucleotides are TGTGCCAGCAGCGAGGAGCCCGGGAACTCCTACAATGAGCAGTTCTTC. Residues: CASSEEPGNSYNEQFF.

The chain employs TRBV7-9 and TRBJ2-7; the D is unclear. The V end was cut by 5 bases, the J end by 1 base, with 9 bases between. CDR1 and CDR2 (germline): SEHNR, FQNEAQ (reference sequence). The CDR3 has 13 residues. This CDR3 is CASSVPESYEQYV. CDR3 DNA: TGTGCCAGCAGCGTCCCGGAGTCCTACGAGCAGTACGTC.

There are a few counts of this clone. The chain has TRBV30 and TRBJ2-1; D is unclear. CDR1 GTSNPN and CDR2 SVGIG come from the germline V gene (reference sequence). The CDR3 is 12 residues long. Trimming removed 1 base from V and 4 bases from J, with 5 bases in between. The CDR3 loop reads CAWSGGYNEQFF. CDR3 nucleotides: TGTGCCTGGAGTGGAGGATACAATGAGCAGTTCTTC.

The V gene is TRBV6-5, the J gene TRBJ2-2; 9 nucleotides line up with TRBD1. Germline CDR1 reads MNHEY; CDR2 reads SVGAGI. The CDR3 has 14 residues. V dropped 5 bases and J dropped 7; count of bases not matched to a gene: 5. The CDR3 sequence: CASSTGGGGGELFF. For the CDR3, the DNA is TGTGCCAGCAGTACAGGGGGCGGAGGCGGGGAGCTGTTTTTT.

In DNA, the CDR3 is TGTGCCAGCAGCTTAGGGGACAGGGCGAGCACAGATACGCAGTATTTT. Its translation: CASSLGDRASTDTQYF. The rearrangement links TRBV11-3 to TRBJ2-3, with 9 nucleotides matching TRBD1. Germline V gene sequence: CDR1 SGHNT, CDR2 YENEEA. V lost 1 base and J lost 0; bases outside the gene matches: 2. The CDR3 length is 16 residues.

This clone was recorded once. This chain connects TRBV30 to TRBJ2-2, with D unresolved. V dropped 4 bases and J dropped 6 bases, with 15 bases sitting between them. This CDR3 spans 14 amino acids. Looked up from germline, CDR1 is GTSNPN and CDR2 is SVGIG (reference sequence). The CDR3 DNA reads as TGTGCCTGGACGTCTGGCGGTCGGGCCGGGGAGCTGTTTTTT. It is translated as CAWTSGGRAGELFF.

In nucleotides, the CDR3 is TGTGCCAGCAGCACCCGTAGCGGAAGCACAGATACGCAGTATTTT. As protein: CASSTRSGSTDTQYF. The chain carries TRBV6-1 and TRBJ2-3; perhaps TRBD2 as D (6 bases). Per germline, CDR1 MNHNS and CDR2 SASEGT. V dropped 6 bases and J dropped 0 bases, with 13 bases sitting between them. The CDR3 is 15 amino acids.